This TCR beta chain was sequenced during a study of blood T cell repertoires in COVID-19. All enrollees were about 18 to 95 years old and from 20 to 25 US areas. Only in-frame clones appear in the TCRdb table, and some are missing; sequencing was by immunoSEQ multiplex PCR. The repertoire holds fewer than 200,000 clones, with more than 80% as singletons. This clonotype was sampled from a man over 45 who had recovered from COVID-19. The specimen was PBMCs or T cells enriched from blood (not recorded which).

CDR3 DNA sequence: TGTGCCAGCAGCCTCCCTGTACTAGCTGGGTCTGAGCAGTTCTTC. Translating gives CASSLPVLAGSEQFF. The chain carries TRBV5-4 and TRBJ2-1, with D perhaps TRBD2 (6 bases). There are 15 residues in the CDR3. Per the germline V gene, CDR1 is SGHNT and CDR2 is YYREEE (reference sequence). Trimming pared 4 bases from V and 9 bases from J, leaving 20 bases between.